This T cell receptor beta chain was profiled in a study of T-cell reconstitution after alpha-beta-depleted transplantation in children. Per the germline V gene, CDR1 is MNHEY and CDR2 is SVGEGT. Trimming stripped 0 bases from V and 4 bases from J, with 13 bases between. The CDR3 loop spans 16 amino acids. Preparation of the TCRbeta library used unique molecular identifiers. MiXCR, run by TCRdb on the PCR reads, gives a single entry per CDR3 protein. This table has 450,000 to 550,000 distinct CDR3 sequences, about an eighth appearing once. The sequence derives from a female patient aged 2 to 10 who had a stem cell transplant for aplastic anemia, so the T cells may come from the graft donor. This material consisted of PBMCs, mostly from graft donor cells, taken 180 days after TCRalphabeta/CD19-depleted stem cell transplant. The rearrangement links TRBV6-2 or TRBV6-3 to TRBJ2-1; D uncertain. This chain's CDR3 is CASSYSKDKGYNEQFF. CDR3 nucleotide sequence: TGTGCCAGCAGTTACTCGAAAGATAAGGGATACAATGAGCAGTTCTTC.